The 19 T cell receptor beta chains below were found in one sample sequenced in a study of blood T cell repertoires in COVID-19 (dated by TCRdb to the early 2020s). The library was made by the immunoSEQ multiplex PCR assay. TCRdb mirrors the immuneACCESS table, restricted to in-frame sequences. Some clones are absent from its copies; in checked studies, under half trace to an unresolved V gene, and the reason for the others is unknown. This sample lists around 400,000 clones; just over 90% were detected once. The top ten clones comprise about 0.78% of the sample. Specimen: PBMCs or T cells enriched from blood (not recorded which). The receptors here all came from a woman aged 40 to 55 who had been exposed to COVID-19.

V usage is TRBV3-1 (or the pseudogene TRBV3-2) and J usage is TRBJ2-6; the D gene is possibly TRBD1 (5 bases). Germline CDR1 is LGHDT and CDR2 is YNNKEL (reference sequence). This CDR3 has 18 residues. V was pared by 2 bases and J by 0 bases, with 14 bases between. Here the CDR3 reads CASSQLGARFSGANVLTF. Written as DNA, the CDR3 is TGTGCCAGCAGCCAACTTGGGGCAAGGTTCTCTGGGGCCAACGTCCTGACTTTC.

This clone was detected once. The chain has TRBV2 and TRBJ1-5; no firm D call. CDR3 length: 14 residues. The germline V gene encodes CDR1 SNHLY and CDR2 FYNNEI. With 7 bases removed from V and 4 bases from J, the gap between germline ends came to 14 bases. Here the CDR3 reads CASTTQALNQPQHF. CDR3 bases: TGTGCCAGCACTACCCAGGCCTTGAATCAGCCCCAGCATTTT.

This clone was counted a few times. The chain couples TRBV7-2 to TRBJ2-4; the match to TRBD2 covers 7 bases. The CDR3 has 16 residues. With V trimmed by 5 bases and J by 0 bases, 7 bases remained unmatched. CDR1 and CDR2 from the germline V gene are SGHTA and FQGNSA. The CDR3 region has the DNA TGTGCCAGCAGCCCCCGAGTAGCGGGAGCCAAAAACATTCAGTACTTC. This encodes CASSPRVAGAKNIQYF.

The V gene is TRBV30, the J gene TRBJ2-1, with 10 bases fitting TRBD2. The CDR3 runs to 17 residues. The germline CDR1 and CDR2 sequences are GTSNPN and SVGIG (reference sequence). Losses at the gene ends were 7 bases for V and 1 base for J; bases not matched to a gene: 13. The CDR3 loop reads CASIPLRTSGSYNEQFF. The CDR3 DNA reads as TGTGCCTCAATACCCTTACGGACTAGCGGATCCTACAATGAGCAGTTCTTC.

V is TRBV20-1 and J is TRBJ1-5, with D hard to call. Germline V CDR1 and CDR2: DFQATT, SNEGSKA (reference sequence). The CDR3 spans 13 residues. Between the trimmed V and J ends, which lost 3 bases and 6 bases, there was a span of 12 bases. DNA of the CDR3: TGCAGTGCTAGTTACCAGACGGGTCAGCCCCAGCATTTT. Translated, it gives CSASYQTGQPQHF.

The chain joins TRBV19 to TRBJ1-5; the D gene is possibly TRBD1 (6 bases). The germline V gene encodes CDR1 LNHDA and CDR2 SQIVND (reference sequence). V gave up 6 bases and J gave up 5 bases, with 14 bases separating them. CDR3 length: 14 amino acids. Here the CDR3 reads CASSPRGWDQPQHF. The CDR3 bases are TGTGCCAGTAGCCCGAGGGGGTGGGATCAGCCCCAGCATTTT.

The chain couples TRBV2 to TRBJ2-7; tentative D call: TRBD2 (6 bases). CDR3 size: 17 residues. Germline V gene data show CDR1 as SNHLY and CDR2 as FYNNEI. Between the trimmed V and J ends, which lost 10 bases and 2 bases, there was a span of 27 bases. Here the CDR3 DNA reads TGTGCCACCGTCGGGACTGCCTCTTCTTCTCGAACCTACGAGCAGTACTTC. It specifies CATVGTASSSRTYEQYF.

This rearrangement joins TRBV5-1 to TRBJ2-2; possibly TRBD2 for D (5 bases). Germline V lookup: CDR1 SGHRS, CDR2 YFSETQ. The CDR3 length is 16 residues. Trimming shortened V by 0 bases and J by 0 bases, and 9 bases separated the two germline ends. The CDR3 loop is CASSLGRGTNTGELFF. CDR3 DNA sequence: TGCGCCAGCAGCTTGGGTAGAGGGACGAACACCGGGGAGCTGTTTTTT.

A remark on this clone: This sample also contains other DNA sequences that code for the same CDR3. J is TRBJ1-5 and V is TRBV12-3 or TRBV12-4, with D unclear. CDR3 length: 13 amino acids. The ends were cut back, 6 bases at V and 1 base at J, with 7 bases in the middle. The CDR3 loop is CASSLDSNQPQHF. CDR3 bases: TGTGCCAGCAGCCTAGACAGCAATCAGCCCCAGCATTTT.

The V gene is TRBV10-2, the J gene TRBJ2-6, with TRBD1 identical over 10 bases. The CDR3 consists of 19 residues. V lost 3 bases and J lost 2; bases outside the gene matches: 10. Germline V gene sequence: CDR1 WSHSY, CDR2 SAAADI. For the CDR3, the DNA is TGCGCCAGCAGTGACGTAAGGGGACAGGGGTTACCTGGGGCCAACGTCCTGACTTTC. Translating gives CASSDVRGQGLPGANVLTF.

J is TRBJ1-2 and V is TRBV29-1; D remains unclear. The CDR3 has 14 residues. The germline V and J ends were trimmed by 0 bases and 4 bases, with 12 bases remaining between them. The germline V gene has CDR1 SQVTM and CDR2 ANQGSEA. The DNA of the CDR3 is TGCAGCGTTGAAGATAATCCCCGAGCCTATGGCTACACCTTC. Its protein is CSVEDNPRAYGYTF.

CDR3 coding DNA: TGTGCCAGCAGCCCGCGACTAGCGGGGGCGGGGAATGAGCAGTTCTTC. Its protein is CASSPRLAGAGNEQFF. This chain connects TRBV9 to TRBJ2-1; TRBD2 matches at 12 bases. This CDR3 is built from 16 residues. From germline, CDR1 is SGDLS and CDR2 YYNGEE. Trimming took 4 bases from V and 7 from J; bases not matched to a gene: 9.

The V and J genes are TRBV30 and TRBJ1-1; D unclear. The ends were cut back, 4 bases at V and 0 bases at J, with 9 bases in the middle. Germline CDR1 GTSNPN, CDR2 SVGIG (reference sequence). The CDR3 is 13 amino acids. This chain's CDR3 is CAWKAGMNTEAFF. DNA of the CDR3: TGTGCCTGGAAGGCAGGCATGAACACTGAAGCTTTCTTT.

V is TRBV9 and J is TRBJ2-7; D may be TRBD2 (5 bases). Trimming removed 8 bases from V and 0 bases from J, with 18 bases in between. CDR3 length: 15 residues. Per germline, CDR1 SGDLS and CDR2 YYNGEE. The CDR3 is CASRGVAGPSYEQYF. CDR3 sequence (DNA): TGTGCCAGTCGGGGAGTAGCCGGGCCCTCCTACGAGCAGTACTTC.

The chain links TRBV20-1 to TRBJ2-1; 10 positions match TRBD2. Unmatched junction bases numbered 7, after V lost 3 bases and J lost 8 bases. The CDR3 length is 14 residues. Germline V lookup: CDR1 DFQATT, CDR2 SNEGSKA (reference sequence). CDR3: CSASPLAGADEQFF. In DNA form, the CDR3 reads TGCAGTGCTAGTCCCCTAGCGGGAGCCGATGAGCAGTTCTTC.

The CDR3 here is CASSALDGSGEQYF. The CDR3 DNA is TGTGCCAGCAGTGCCCTCGACGGGTCCGGCGAGCAGTACTTC. The chain carries TRBV6-4 and TRBJ2-7, with D unresolved. CDR3 length: 14 residues. Germline CDR1 and CDR2: MRHNA and SNTAGT. Trimming took off 4 bases at V and 6 bases at J, with 16 bases between the two ends.

The chain has TRBV12-5 and TRBJ2-3; TRBD2 aligns across 10 bases. CDR3 length: 17 amino acids. The V gene's germline CDR1 is LGHNT and CDR2 FRNRAP. J lost 2 bases, V lost 3 bases, and 8 bases had no gene match. The CDR3 here is CASGFLRSGGATDTQYF. The CDR3 nucleotides read TGTGCTAGTGGTTTCCTTAGGAGCGGGGGGGCCACAGATACGCAGTATTTT.

This chain joins TRBV5-1 and TRBJ1-4, with 11 positions matching TRBD1. CDR3 length: 15 amino acids. The germline V gene has CDR1 SGHRS and CDR2 YFSETQ. V shed 4 bases, J shed 6 bases, and the junction held 5 bases outside the gene matches. The CDR3 region has the DNA TGCGCCAGCAGCACCAGGACAGGGGGCGATGAAAAACTGTTTTTT. Its protein is CASSTRTGGDEKLFF.

This chain uses TRBV9 with TRBJ2-2, with D possibly TRBD2 on 6 matching bases. CDR3 length: 15 residues. Germline-derived CDR1 and CDR2 are SGDLS and YYNGEE. Between the trimmed V and J ends, which lost 4 bases and 3 bases, there was a span of 13 bases. CDR3 DNA sequence: TGTGCCAGCAGCTCTAGGGACTTCTACACCGGGGAGCTGTTTTTT. This sequence encodes CASSSRDFYTGELFF.